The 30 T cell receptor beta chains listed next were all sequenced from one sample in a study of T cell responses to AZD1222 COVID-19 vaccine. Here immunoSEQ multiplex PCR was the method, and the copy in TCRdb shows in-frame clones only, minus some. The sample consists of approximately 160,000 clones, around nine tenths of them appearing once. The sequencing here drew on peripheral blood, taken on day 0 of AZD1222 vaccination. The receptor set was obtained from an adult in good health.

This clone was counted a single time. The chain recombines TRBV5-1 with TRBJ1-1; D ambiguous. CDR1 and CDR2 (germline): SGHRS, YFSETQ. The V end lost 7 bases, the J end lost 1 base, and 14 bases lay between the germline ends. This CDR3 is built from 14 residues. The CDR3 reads CASSRALPNTEAFF. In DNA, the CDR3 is TGCGCCAGCTCTAGGGCTCTGCCGAACACTGAAGCTTTCTTT.

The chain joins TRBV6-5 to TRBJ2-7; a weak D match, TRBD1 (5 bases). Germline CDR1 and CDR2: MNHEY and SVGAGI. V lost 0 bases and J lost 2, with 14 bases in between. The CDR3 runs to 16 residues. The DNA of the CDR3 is TGTGCCAGCAGTTACTCGAAGCCCAGGGAAACCTACGAGCAGTACTTC. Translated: CASSYSKPRETYEQYF.

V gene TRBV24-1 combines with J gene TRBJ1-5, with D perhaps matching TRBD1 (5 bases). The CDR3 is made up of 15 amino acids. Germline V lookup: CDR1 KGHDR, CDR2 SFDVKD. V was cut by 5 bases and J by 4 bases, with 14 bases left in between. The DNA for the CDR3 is TGTGCCACCAGTGCTAGGGGAAACGGGAATCAGCCCCAGCATTTT. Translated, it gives CATSARGNGNQPQHF.

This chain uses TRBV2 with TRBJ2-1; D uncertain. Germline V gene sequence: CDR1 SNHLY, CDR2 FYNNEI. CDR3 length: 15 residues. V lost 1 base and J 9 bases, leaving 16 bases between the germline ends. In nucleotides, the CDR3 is TGTGCCAGCAGTGAAGGGCCGGAACATATGGCTGAGCAGTTCTTC. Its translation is CASSEGPEHMAEQFF.

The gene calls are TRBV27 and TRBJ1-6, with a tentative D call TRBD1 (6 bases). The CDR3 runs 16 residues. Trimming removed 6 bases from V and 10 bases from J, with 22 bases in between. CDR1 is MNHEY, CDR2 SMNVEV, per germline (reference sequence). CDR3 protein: CASSGGSGRGQSPLHF. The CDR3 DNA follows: TGTGCCAGCAGCGGGGGCTCGGGGAGGGGTCAATCACCCCTCCACTTT.

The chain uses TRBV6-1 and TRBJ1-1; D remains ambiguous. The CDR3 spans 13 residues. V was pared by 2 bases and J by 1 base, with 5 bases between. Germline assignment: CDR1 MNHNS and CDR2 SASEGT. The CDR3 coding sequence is TGTGCCAGCAGTGAATTGGGGAACACTGAAGCTTTCTTT. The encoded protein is CASSELGNTEAFF.

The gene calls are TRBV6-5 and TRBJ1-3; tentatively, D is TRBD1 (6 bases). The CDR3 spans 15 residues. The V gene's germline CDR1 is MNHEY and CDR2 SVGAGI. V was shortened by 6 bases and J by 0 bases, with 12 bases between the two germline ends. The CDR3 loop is CASRDQGLSGNTIYF. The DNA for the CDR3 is TGTGCCAGCAGGGATCAGGGGCTCTCTGGAAACACCATATATTTT.

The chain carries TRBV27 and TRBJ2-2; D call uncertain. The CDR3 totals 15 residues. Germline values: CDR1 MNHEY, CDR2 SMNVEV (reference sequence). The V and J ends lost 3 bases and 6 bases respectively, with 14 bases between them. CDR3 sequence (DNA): TGTGCCAGCAGTTTGGCGTTAGATGCGGCCGGGGAGCTGTTTTTT. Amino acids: CASSLALDAAGELFF.

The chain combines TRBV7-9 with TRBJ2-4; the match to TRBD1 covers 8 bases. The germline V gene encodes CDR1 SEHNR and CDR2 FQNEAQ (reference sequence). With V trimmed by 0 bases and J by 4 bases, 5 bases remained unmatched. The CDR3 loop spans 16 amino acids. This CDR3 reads CASSLALGTGKNIQYF. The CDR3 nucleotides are TGTGCCAGCAGCTTAGCCCTCGGGACAGGAAAAAACATTCAGTACTTC.

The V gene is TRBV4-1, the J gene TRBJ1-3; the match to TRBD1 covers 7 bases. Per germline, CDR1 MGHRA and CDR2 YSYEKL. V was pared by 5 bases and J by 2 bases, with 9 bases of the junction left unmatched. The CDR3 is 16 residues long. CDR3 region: CASSVTGVGAGNTIYF. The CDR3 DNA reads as TGCGCCAGCAGCGTAACAGGGGTAGGAGCTGGAAACACCATATATTTT.

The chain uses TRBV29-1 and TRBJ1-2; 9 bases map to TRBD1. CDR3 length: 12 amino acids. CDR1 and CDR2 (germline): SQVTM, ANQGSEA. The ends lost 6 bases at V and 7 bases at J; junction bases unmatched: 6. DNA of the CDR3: TGCAGCGTGGAAACAGGGGGCCTTGGCTACACCTTC. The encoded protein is CSVETGGLGYTF.

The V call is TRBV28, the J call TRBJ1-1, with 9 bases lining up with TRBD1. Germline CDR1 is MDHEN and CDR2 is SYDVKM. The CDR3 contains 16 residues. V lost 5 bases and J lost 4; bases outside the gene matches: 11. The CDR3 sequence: CASSPSLGQGATEAFF. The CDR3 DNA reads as TGTGCCAGCAGTCCCTCCTTGGGACAGGGTGCCACTGAAGCTTTCTTT.

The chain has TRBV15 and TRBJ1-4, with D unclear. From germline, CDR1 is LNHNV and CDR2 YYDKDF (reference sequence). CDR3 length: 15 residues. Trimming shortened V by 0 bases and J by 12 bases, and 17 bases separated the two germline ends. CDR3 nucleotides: TGTGCCACCAGCAGAGATGGCGCAGGAGGGTTGGAACTGTTTTTT. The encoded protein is CATSRDGAGGLELFF.

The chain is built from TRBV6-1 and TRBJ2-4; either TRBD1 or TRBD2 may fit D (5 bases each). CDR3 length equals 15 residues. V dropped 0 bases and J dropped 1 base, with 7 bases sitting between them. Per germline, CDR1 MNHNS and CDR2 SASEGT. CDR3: CASSEAWGAKNIQYF. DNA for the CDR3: TGTGCCAGCAGTGAAGCATGGGGGGCCAAAAACATTCAGTACTTC.

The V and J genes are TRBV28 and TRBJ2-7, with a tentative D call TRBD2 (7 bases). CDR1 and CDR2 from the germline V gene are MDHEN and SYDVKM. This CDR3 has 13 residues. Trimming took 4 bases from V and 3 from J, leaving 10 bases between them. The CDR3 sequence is CASSWEGGYEQYF. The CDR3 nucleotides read TGTGCCAGCAGTTGGGAGGGGGGCTACGAGCAGTACTTC.

The CDR3 loop is CASSQADRVPEAFF. For the CDR3, the DNA is TGCGCCAGCAGCCAAGCGGACAGGGTCCCCGAAGCTTTCTTT. The chain has TRBV4-3 and TRBJ1-1; the match to TRBD1 covers 8 bases. Per the germline V gene, CDR1 is LGHNA and CDR2 is YSLEER. The CDR3 loop spans 14 amino acids. V was clipped by 1 base and J by 8 bases; unmatched bases: 6.

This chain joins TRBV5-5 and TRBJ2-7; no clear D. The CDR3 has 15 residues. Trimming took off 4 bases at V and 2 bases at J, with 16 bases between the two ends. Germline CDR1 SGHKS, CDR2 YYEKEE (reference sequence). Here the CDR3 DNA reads TGTGCCAGCAGCCCAGACCCCTCTGGCACCTACGAGCAGTACTTC. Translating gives CASSPDPSGTYEQYF. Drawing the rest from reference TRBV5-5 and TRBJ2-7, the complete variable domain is DAGVTQSPTHLIKTRGQQVTLRCSPISGHKSVSWYQQVLGQGPQFIFQYYEKEERGRGNFPDRFSARQFPNYSSELNVNALLLGDSALYLCASSPDPSGTYEQYFGPGTRLTVT.

The CDR3 DNA reads as TGTGCCAGCAGCACACACCCCGCAGGGAAAAGCCTTAAGAACACTGAAGCTTTCTTT. Translation gives CASSTHPAGKSLKNTEAFF. The chain joins TRBV9 to TRBJ1-1, with D possibly TRBD1 on 5 matching bases. There are 19 residues in the CDR3. Germline values: CDR1 SGDLS, CDR2 YYNGEE. The V and J ends lost 4 bases and 1 base respectively, with 26 bases between them.

CDR3 sequence: CASRASGGENTDTQYF. The CDR3 bases are TGTGCCAGCAGGGCTAGCGGGGGGGAAAACACAGATACGCAGTATTTT. This rearrangement joins TRBV28 to TRBJ2-3; 12 nucleotides match TRBD2. The CDR3 covers 16 residues. Germline CDR1 and CDR2: MDHEN and SYDVKM. V dropped 6 bases and J dropped 2; count of bases not matched to a gene: 6. The whole variable domain, filled in from reference TRBV28 and TRBJ2-3, reads DVKVTQSSRYLVKRTGEKVFLECVQDMDHENMFWYRQDPGLGLRLIYFSYDVKMKEKGDIPEGYSVSREKKERFSLILESASTNQTSMYLCASRASGGENTDTQYFGPGTRLTVL.

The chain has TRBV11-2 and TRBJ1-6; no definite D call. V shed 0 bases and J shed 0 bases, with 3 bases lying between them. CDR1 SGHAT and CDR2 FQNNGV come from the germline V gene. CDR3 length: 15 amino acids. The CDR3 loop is CASSLESSYNSPLHF. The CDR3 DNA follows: TGTGCCAGCAGCTTAGAATCCTCCTATAATTCACCCCTCCACTTT.

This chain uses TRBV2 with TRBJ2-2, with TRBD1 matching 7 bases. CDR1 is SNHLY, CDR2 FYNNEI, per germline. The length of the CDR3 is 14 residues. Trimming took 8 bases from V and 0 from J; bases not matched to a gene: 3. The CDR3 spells CASLTGPNTGELFF. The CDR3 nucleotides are TGTGCCAGCTTGACAGGGCCGAACACCGGGGAGCTGTTTTTT.

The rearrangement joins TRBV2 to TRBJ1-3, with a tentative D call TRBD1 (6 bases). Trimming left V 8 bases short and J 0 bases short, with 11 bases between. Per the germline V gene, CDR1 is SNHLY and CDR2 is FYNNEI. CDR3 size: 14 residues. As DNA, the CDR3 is TGTGCCAGCCGGGAACAGGGCTCTGGAAACACCATATATTTT. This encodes CASREQGSGNTIYF.

In DNA, the CDR3 is TGTGCCAGCAGTTACTTCACTGAAGCTTTCTTT. Translated: CASSYFTEAFF. The gene calls are TRBV6-2 or TRBV6-3 and TRBJ1-1; D is unresolved. Germline CDR1 and CDR2: MNHEY and SVGEGT. The CDR3 runs 11 residues. V gave up 1 base and J gave up 4 bases, with 1 base separating them.

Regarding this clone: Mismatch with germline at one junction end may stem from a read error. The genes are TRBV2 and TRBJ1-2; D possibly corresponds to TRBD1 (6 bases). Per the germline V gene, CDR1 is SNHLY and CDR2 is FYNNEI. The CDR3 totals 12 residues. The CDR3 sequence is CASQGRQMGYHF. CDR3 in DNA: TGTGCCAGTCAGGGGAGACAGATGGGATACCACTTC.

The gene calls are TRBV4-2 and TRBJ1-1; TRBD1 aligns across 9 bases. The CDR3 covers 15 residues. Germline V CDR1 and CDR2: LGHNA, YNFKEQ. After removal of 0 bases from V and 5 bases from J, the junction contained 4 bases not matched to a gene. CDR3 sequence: CASSQDPDRGTEAFF. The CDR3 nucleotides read TGTGCCAGCAGCCAAGACCCGGACAGGGGAACTGAAGCTTTCTTT.

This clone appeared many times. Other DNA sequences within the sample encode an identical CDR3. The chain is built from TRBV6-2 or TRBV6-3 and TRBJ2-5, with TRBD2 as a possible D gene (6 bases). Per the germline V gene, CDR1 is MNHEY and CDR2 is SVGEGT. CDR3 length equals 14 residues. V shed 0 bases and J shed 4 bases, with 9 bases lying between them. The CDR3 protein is CASSYSGEAETQYF. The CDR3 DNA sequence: TGTGCCAGCAGTTACTCCGGGGAGGCAGAGACCCAGTACTTC.

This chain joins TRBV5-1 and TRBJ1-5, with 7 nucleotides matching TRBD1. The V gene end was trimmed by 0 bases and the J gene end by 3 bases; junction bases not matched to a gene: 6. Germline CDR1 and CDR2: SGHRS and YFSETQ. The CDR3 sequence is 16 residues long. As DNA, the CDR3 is TGCGCCAGCAGCTTGGCCCCGACAGGGAACAATCAGCCCCAGCATTTT. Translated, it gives CASSLAPTGNNQPQHF.

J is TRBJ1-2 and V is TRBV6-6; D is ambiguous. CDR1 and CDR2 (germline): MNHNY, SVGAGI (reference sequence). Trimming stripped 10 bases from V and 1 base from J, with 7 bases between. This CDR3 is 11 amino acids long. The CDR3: CATEGNYGYTF. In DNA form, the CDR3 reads TGTGCCACTGAGGGTAACTATGGCTACACCTTC.

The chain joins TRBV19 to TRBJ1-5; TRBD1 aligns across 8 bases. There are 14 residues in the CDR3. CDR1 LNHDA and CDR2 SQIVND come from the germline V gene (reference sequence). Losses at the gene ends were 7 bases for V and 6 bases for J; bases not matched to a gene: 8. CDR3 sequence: CASIQTGAGQPQHF. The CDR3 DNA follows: TGTGCCAGTATCCAGACAGGGGCGGGTCAGCCCCAGCATTTT.

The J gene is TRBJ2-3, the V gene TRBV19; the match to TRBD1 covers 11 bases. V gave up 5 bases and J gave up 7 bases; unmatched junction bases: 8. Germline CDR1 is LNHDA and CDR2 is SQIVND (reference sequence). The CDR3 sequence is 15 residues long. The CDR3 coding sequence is TGTGCCAGTAGTGGCCCGGGACAGGGGGTTTATACGCAGTATTTT. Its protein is CASSGPGQGVYTQYF.